One and the same sample provided the 27 T cell receptor beta chains below, sequenced in a study of blood T cell repertoires in COVID-19. Only in-frame clones appear in the TCRdb table, and some are missing; sequencing was by immunoSEQ multiplex PCR. Of approximately 210,000 clones in the sample, 81% were seen once. Sequencing was done on a sample of PBMCs or T cells enriched from blood (not recorded which). These receptors were collected from a woman between 50 and 59 years old with acute COVID-19.

The genes are TRBV12-3 or TRBV12-4 and TRBJ2-5; 7 positions agree with TRBD1. This CDR3 is built from 13 residues. The junction had 2 bases not matched to a gene; V was cut back by 5 bases and J by 2 bases. CDR3 sequence: CASSQGQQETQYF. The DNA for the CDR3 is TGTGCCAGCAGTCAGGGACAGCAAGAGACCCAGTACTTC.

Comments on this clone: Other DNA sequences in the same sample also yield this CDR3. J is TRBJ1-5 and V is TRBV19; 7 nucleotides agree with TRBD1. Trimming at V came to 4 bases and at J to 7 bases, leaving 10 bases not matched to a gene. Germline V gives CDR1 LNHDA, CDR2 SQIVND (reference sequence). The length of the CDR3 is 15 residues. The CDR3 DNA reads as TGTGCCAGTAGTACTCCCGGGCAGGGGGGACAGCCCCAGCATTTT. It codes for CASSTPGQGGQPQHF. Full variable domain (rest looked up from reference TRBV19 and TRBJ1-5): DGGITQSPKYLFRKEGQNVTLSCEQNLNHDAMYWYRQDPGQGLRLIYYSQIVNDFQKGDIAEGYSVSREKKESFPLTVTSAQKNPTAFYLCASSTPGQGGQPQHFGDGTRLSIL.

The rearrangement uses TRBV29-1 and TRBJ2-5; weak D call: TRBD1 (5 bases). The germline CDR1 and CDR2 sequences are SQVTM and ANQGSEA. The V end lost 2 bases, the J end lost 14 bases, and 15 bases lay between the germline ends. The CDR3 has 11 amino acids. CDR3 nucleotides: TGCAGCGTTGAATACGACAGACAGCTATACTTC. Its protein product is CSVEYDRQLYF.

The chain joins TRBV28 to TRBJ2-5; unclear D gene. The CDR3 covers 12 residues. V shed 3 bases and J shed 5 bases, with 7 bases lying between them. Per germline, CDR1 MDHEN and CDR2 SYDVKM. DNA for the CDR3: TGTGCCAGCAGTTTTCTTATTGAGACCCAGTACTTC. It encodes CASSFLIETQYF.

This clone was observed a single time. CDR3 sequence: CASRSLLNYEQYF. CDR3 DNA: TGTGCCAGCAGGTCCCTCCTAAACTACGAGCAGTACTTC. The chain employs TRBV12-3 or TRBV12-4 and TRBJ2-7; D is unresolved. This CDR3 region has 13 residues. V was pared by 6 bases and J by 3 bases, with 12 bases between.

The chain is built from TRBV2 and TRBJ1-1; D possibly corresponds to TRBD1 (6 bases). The CDR3 totals 13 residues. Trimming took 7 bases from V and 4 from J, leaving 13 bases between them. Per germline, CDR1 SNHLY and CDR2 FYNNEI. The CDR3 sequence is CASTGAAGTEAFF. In nucleotides, the CDR3 is TGTGCCAGCACAGGGGCGGCGGGCACTGAAGCTTTCTTT.

The J gene is TRBJ1-2, the V gene TRBV6-5, with D possibly matching TRBD1 (5 bases). Trimming removed 0 bases from V and 4 bases from J, with 6 bases in between. CDR1 and CDR2 (germline): MNHEY, SVGAGI. The CDR3 totals 13 residues. This chain's CDR3 is CASSYSGVYGYTF. The CDR3 nucleotides read TGTGCCAGCAGTTACTCAGGGGTCTATGGCTACACCTTC.

The chain is built from TRBV29-1 and TRBJ1-4; a possible D gene is TRBD1 (6 bases). CDR3 length: 16 residues. Trimming removed 5 bases at V and 0 bases at J, with 16 bases between. Germline V gene lookup returns CDR1 SQVTM and CDR2 ANQGSEA. The CDR3 is CSVSPTGIATNEKLFF. CDR3 nucleotides: TGCAGCGTTTCTCCCACAGGGATTGCAACTAATGAAAAACTGTTTTTT. The entire variable domain, with the rest obtained from reference TRBV29-1 and TRBJ1-4, is as follows: SAVISQKPSRDICQRGTSLTIQCQVDSQVTMMFWYRQQPGQSLTLIATANQGSEATYESGFVIDKFPISRPNLTFSTLTVSNMSPEDSSIYLCSVSPTGIATNEKLFFGSGTQLSVL.

The chain is built from TRBV18 and TRBJ1-4; D remains unclear. CDR3 size: 15 residues. Germline V lookup: CDR1 KGHSH, CDR2 LQKENI. The V end was cut by 3 bases, the J end by 7 bases, with 15 bases between. The CDR3 DNA reads TGTGCCAGCTCACCTGACCGGGCCGGAGGTGAAAAACTGTTTTTT. It translates to CASSPDRAGGEKLFF.

This chain uses TRBV7-9 with TRBJ2-7; 12 bases match TRBD1. The germline gives CDR1 SEHNR, CDR2 FQNEAQ (reference sequence). Germline trimming cut 2 bases from V and 1 base from J; bases unmatched to any gene: 9. The CDR3 extends over 18 amino acids. In nucleotides, the CDR3 is TGTGCCAGCAGCTTATCAGGGACAGGGGGCCGGAGGTCCTACGAGCAGTACTTC. Protein product: CASSLSGTGGRRSYEQYF.

The chain combines TRBV10-3 with TRBJ1-1; a weak D match, TRBD1 (6 bases). Looked up from germline, CDR1 is ENHRY and CDR2 is SYGVKD. The CDR3 is made up of 17 amino acids. Trimming cost V 3 bases and J 2 bases, with 19 bases left between them. CDR3 region: CAISEQGGGGFNTEAFF. The DNA for the CDR3 is TGTGCCATCAGTGAACAGGGAGGGGGAGGTTTTAACACTGAAGCTTTCTTT.

The J gene is TRBJ2-5, the V gene TRBV6-2 or TRBV6-3; D is possibly TRBD1 (6 bases). Germline V gene lookup returns CDR1 MNHEY and CDR2 SVGEGT. This CDR3 comprises 12 residues. V was cut by 6 bases and J by 8 bases, with 13 bases left in between. The CDR3 sequence: CASSRDTSTQYF. For the CDR3, the DNA is TGTGCCAGCAGCAGGGACACCTCTACCCAGTACTTC.

This chain links TRBV6-2 or TRBV6-3 with TRBJ1-5, with D tentatively TRBD1 (5 bases). Germline CDR1 is MNHEY and CDR2 is SVGEGT. CDR3 length: 15 amino acids. Trimming shortened V by 2 bases and J by 3 bases, and 11 bases separated the two germline ends. This chain's CDR3 is CASSYRGFINQPQHF. CDR3 in DNA: TGTGCCAGCAGTTACAGGGGTTTTATCAATCAGCCCCAGCATTTT.

A few counts support this clone. The chain carries TRBV5-1 and TRBJ1-2; 8 positions match TRBD1. V was pared by 3 bases and J by 4 bases, with 5 bases of the junction left unmatched. Germline lookup yields CDR1 SGHRS and CDR2 YFSETQ. The length of the CDR3 is 14 residues. CDR3 nucleotides: TGCGCCAGCAGCTCGGACAGGGAAGGCTATGGCTACACCTTC. Translated, it gives CASSSDREGYGYTF. Full variable domain (remainder filled in from reference TRBV5-1 and TRBJ1-2): KAGVTQTPRYLIKTRGQQVTLSCSPISGHRSVSWYQQTPGQGLQFLFEYFSETQRNKGNFPGRFSGRQFSNSRSEMNVSTLELGDSALYLCASSSDREGYGYTFGSGTRLTVV.

The CDR3 DNA sequence: TGCGCCAGCAGTGAGCGGCCGGAGAGGTGTGAAAAACTGTTTTTT. This translates into CASSERPERCEKLFF. This chain links TRBV10-1 with TRBJ1-4; D not resolved. There are 15 residues in the CDR3. Germline CDR1 reads WNHNN; CDR2 reads SYGVQD (reference sequence). V lost 2 bases to trimming and J lost 7 bases, with 14 bases between them.

The chain uses TRBV21-1 and TRBJ1-2; TRBD1, as called in the table, went unchecked against the DNA. TRBV21-1 is recorded as a pseudogene. The length of the CDR3 is 12 residues. CDR3 protein: CASSSTNYGYTF. The CDR3 coding sequence is TGTGCCAGCAGCTCCACTAACTATGGCTACACCTTC.

The V and J genes are TRBV27 and TRBJ2-2, with D tentatively TRBD1 (6 bases). Deletions cut 4 bases from V and 7 bases from J, with 10 bases between. This CDR3 region has 13 residues. The germline CDR1 and CDR2 sequences are MNHEY and SMNVEV (reference sequence). The CDR3 DNA sequence: TGTGCCAGCAGTTCACAGGGTGTCGGGGAGCTGTTTTTT. Encoded protein: CASSSQGVGELFF.

The chain couples TRBV28 to TRBJ1-1, with no clear D. Trimming took 6 bases from V and 1 from J, leaving 9 bases between them. Germline V gene lookup returns CDR1 MDHEN and CDR2 SYDVKM. The CDR3 loop spans 13 amino acids. The CDR3 coding sequence is TGTGCCAGCAGAAAAACAGCGAACACTGAAGCTTTCTTT. It is translated as CASRKTANTEAFF.

This clone was seen just once. The V call is TRBV3-1 (or the pseudogene TRBV3-2), the J call TRBJ1-5; TRBD1 matches at 7 bases. The CDR3 runs to 16 residues. Germline values: CDR1 LGHDT, CDR2 YNNKEL (reference sequence). Unmatched junction bases numbered 12, after V lost 6 bases and J lost 4 bases. CDR3 DNA sequence: TGTGCCAGCAGACATTCCGGGACAGCCACGAATCAGCCCCAGCATTTT. It specifies CASRHSGTATNQPQHF.

This clone has a single count. The V gene is TRBV4-3, the J gene TRBJ2-5; possible D gene TRBD2, 6 bases. Trimming shortened V by 1 base and J by 5 bases, and 11 bases separated the two germline ends. CDR3 size: 14 residues. From germline, CDR1 is LGHNA and CDR2 YSLEER. Here the CDR3 DNA reads TGCGCCAGCAGCCAAGGTCAAGGAGGGGAGACCCAGTACTTC. This gives the protein CASSQGQGGETQYF.

The CDR3 nucleotides read TGTGCCTGGAGTGTACCCGGGACAGGCTACGAGCAGTACTTC. Its protein is CAWSVPGTGYEQYF. The genes are TRBV30 and TRBJ2-7; 8 bases line up with TRBD1. Germline values: CDR1 GTSNPN, CDR2 SVGIG (reference sequence). This CDR3 contains 14 residues. V lost 0 bases, J lost 3 bases, and 4 bases stayed unmatched.

This chain links TRBV19 with TRBJ2-1, with D possibly TRBD2 on 5 matching bases. The CDR3 is made up of 12 amino acids. Trimming shortened V by 5 bases and J by 7 bases, and 9 bases separated the two germline ends. Germline-derived CDR1 and CDR2 are LNHDA and SQIVND (reference sequence). The CDR3 region is CASSSSSNEQFF. The CDR3 DNA reads TGTGCCAGTAGTTCTAGCTCAAATGAGCAGTTCTTC. Full variable domain (missing parts from reference TRBV19 and TRBJ2-1): DGGITQSPKYLFRKEGQNVTLSCEQNLNHDAMYWYRQDPGQGLRLIYYSQIVNDFQKGDIAEGYSVSREKKESFPLTVTSAQKNPTAFYLCASSSSSNEQFFGPGTRLTVL.

The chain combines TRBV2 with TRBJ1-2; 9 nucleotides agree with TRBD1. V lost 2 bases to trimming and J lost 8 bases; unmatched junction nucleotides: 9. The CDR3 is 15 residues long. CDR1 is SNHLY and CDR2 is FYNNEI in the germline V gene. CDR3 bases: TGTGCCAGCAGTGAACGTACAGGGGGCGCGGCCGGCTACACCTTC. It specifies CASSERTGGAAGYTF.

The chain uses TRBV28 and TRBJ2-6, with a tentative D call TRBD1 (6 bases). Germline loops: CDR1 MDHEN, CDR2 SYDVKM. The CDR3 has 15 residues. Trimming stripped 5 bases from V and 4 bases from J, with 12 bases between. The CDR3 reads CASSSTGLGANVLTF. The CDR3 region has the DNA TGTGCCAGCAGTAGTACAGGGCTCGGGGCCAACGTCCTGACTTTC.

V usage is TRBV6-5 and J usage is TRBJ2-2; 7 nucleotides align to TRBD2. This CDR3 is 15 amino acids long. J gave up 7 bases and V 3 bases, and 8 bases lay outside the gene matches. The germline V gene has CDR1 MNHEY and CDR2 SVGAGI. The CDR3 is CASSYGGVSIGELFF. The DNA for the CDR3 is TGTGCCAGCAGTTATGGGGGGGTATCGATCGGGGAGCTGTTTTTT.

The rearrangement uses TRBV6-5 and TRBJ2-3; perhaps TRBD1 as D (5 bases). The CDR3 has 13 amino acids. Germline CDR1 MNHEY, CDR2 SVGAGI. V lost 5 bases and J lost 5, with 11 bases in between. CDR3 DNA sequence: TGTGCCAGCAGTCTGAAGCAGGGAGATACGCAGTATTTT. Translated, it gives CASSLKQGDTQYF.

The chain combines TRBV19 with TRBJ2-1; 8 nucleotides align to TRBD1. The V and J ends lost 4 bases and 4 bases, in that order; junction bases with no gene match: 15. CDR1 LNHDA and CDR2 SQIVND come from the germline V gene (reference sequence). The CDR3 is 18 residues long. CDR3 in amino acids: CASSTRGAGGKFYNEQFF. The CDR3 bases are TGTGCCAGTAGTACCCGCGGGGCAGGGGGCAAATTTTACAATGAGCAGTTCTTC.